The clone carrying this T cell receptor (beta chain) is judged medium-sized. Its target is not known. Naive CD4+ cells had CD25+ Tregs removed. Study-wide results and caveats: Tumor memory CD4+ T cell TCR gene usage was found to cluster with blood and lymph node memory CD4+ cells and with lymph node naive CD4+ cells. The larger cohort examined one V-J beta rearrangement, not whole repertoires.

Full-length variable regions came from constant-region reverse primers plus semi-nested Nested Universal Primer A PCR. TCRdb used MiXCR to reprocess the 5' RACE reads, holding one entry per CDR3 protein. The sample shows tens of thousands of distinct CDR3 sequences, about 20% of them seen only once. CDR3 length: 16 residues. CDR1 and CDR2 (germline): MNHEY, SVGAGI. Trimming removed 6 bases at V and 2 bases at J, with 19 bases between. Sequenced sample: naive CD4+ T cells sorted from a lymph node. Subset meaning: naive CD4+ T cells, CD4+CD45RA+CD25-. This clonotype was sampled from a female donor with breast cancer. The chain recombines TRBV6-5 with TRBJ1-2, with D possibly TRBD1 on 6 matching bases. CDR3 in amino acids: CASRSSSGTPNYGYTF. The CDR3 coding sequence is TGTGCCAGCAGATCTTCCTCCGGGACACCGAACTATGGCTACACCTTC.